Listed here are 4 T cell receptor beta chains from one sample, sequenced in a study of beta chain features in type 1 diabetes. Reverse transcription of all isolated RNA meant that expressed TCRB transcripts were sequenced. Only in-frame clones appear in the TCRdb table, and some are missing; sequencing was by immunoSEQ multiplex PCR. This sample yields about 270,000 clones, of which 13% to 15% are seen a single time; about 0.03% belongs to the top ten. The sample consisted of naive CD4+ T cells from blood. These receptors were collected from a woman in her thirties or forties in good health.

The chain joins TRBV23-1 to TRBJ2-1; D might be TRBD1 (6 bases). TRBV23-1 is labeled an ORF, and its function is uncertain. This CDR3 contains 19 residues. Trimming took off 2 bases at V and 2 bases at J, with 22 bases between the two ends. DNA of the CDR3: TGCGCCAGCAGTCAACCTCGCGAACCAACAGGGTGGGCCTACAATGAGCAGTTCTTC. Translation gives CASSQPREPTGWAYNEQFF.

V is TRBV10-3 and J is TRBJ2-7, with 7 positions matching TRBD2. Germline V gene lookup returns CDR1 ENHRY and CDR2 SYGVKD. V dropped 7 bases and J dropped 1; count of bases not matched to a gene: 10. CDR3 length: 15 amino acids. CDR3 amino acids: CAITSGDALSYEQYF. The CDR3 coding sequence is TGTGCCATCACTAGCGGCGATGCCCTTTCCTACGAGCAGTACTTC.

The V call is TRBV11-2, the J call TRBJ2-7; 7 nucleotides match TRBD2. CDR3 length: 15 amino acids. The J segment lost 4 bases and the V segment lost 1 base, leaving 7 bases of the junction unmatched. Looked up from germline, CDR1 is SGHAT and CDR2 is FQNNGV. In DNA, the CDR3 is TGTGCCAGCAGCTTAGGGGAGGGGCCAGGGTACGAGCAGTACTTC. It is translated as CASSLGEGPGYEQYF.

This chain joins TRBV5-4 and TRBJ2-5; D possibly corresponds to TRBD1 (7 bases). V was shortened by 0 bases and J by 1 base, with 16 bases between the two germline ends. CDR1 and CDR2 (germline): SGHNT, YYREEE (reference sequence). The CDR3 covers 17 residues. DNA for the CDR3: TGTGCCAGCAGCTTGGAGGGAGGCGGGGACAGCCAAGAGACCCAGTACTTC. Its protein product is CASSLEGGGDSQETQYF.